This section outlines one T cell receptor (beta chain) sequence together with its context. Its antigen is not known. This entry is derived from a study of CD8+ T cells in alopecia areata. Study summary: Patients in the treated group were given tofacitinib by mouth, 5 to 10 mg twice a day.

Extracted from the samples, RNA was reverse transcribed into cDNA to serve as the sequencing template. Sequencing used immunoSEQ multiplex PCR; TCRdb keeps in-frame clones, though not all of them. The sample includes around 290,000 clones, about 62% of them seen just once. Treatment in this sample: oral pan-JAK inhibitor, 5-10 mg twice daily. Germline-derived CDR1 and CDR2 are SEHNR and FQNEAQ (reference sequence). V dropped 5 bases and J dropped 3; count of bases not matched to a gene: 9. The CDR3 has 16 amino acids. General study points: Although TCR sharing was seen in mice, sharing across patients was less clear, possibly for HLA-related reasons. During tofacitinib treatment, many expanded lesional clones remained in scalp and blood.

Sequenced here: CD4+ T cells sorted from blood, sampled at week 24, from a patient treated with tofacitinib. The gene calls are TRBV7-9 and TRBJ2-2; TRBD1 matches 7 bases. The receptor was derived from a human donor with alopecia areata. CDR3: CASSHLRTGDTGELFF. The CDR3 DNA follows: TGTGCCAGCAGCCACCTGAGGACAGGAGACACCGGGGAGCTGTTTTTT.